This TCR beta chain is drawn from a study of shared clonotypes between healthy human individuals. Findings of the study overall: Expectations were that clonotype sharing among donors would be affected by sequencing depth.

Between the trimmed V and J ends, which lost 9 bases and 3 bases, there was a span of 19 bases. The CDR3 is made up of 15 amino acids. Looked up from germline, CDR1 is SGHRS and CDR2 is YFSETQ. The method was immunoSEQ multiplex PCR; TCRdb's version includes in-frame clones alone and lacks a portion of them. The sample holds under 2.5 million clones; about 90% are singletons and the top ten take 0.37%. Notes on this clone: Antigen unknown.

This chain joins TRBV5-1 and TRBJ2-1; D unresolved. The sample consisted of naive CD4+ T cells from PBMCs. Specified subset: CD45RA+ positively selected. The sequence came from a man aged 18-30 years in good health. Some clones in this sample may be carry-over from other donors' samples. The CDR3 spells CATAAIGALYNEQFF. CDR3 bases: TGCGCCACCGCGGCTATCGGAGCTCTCTACAATGAGCAGTTCTTC.